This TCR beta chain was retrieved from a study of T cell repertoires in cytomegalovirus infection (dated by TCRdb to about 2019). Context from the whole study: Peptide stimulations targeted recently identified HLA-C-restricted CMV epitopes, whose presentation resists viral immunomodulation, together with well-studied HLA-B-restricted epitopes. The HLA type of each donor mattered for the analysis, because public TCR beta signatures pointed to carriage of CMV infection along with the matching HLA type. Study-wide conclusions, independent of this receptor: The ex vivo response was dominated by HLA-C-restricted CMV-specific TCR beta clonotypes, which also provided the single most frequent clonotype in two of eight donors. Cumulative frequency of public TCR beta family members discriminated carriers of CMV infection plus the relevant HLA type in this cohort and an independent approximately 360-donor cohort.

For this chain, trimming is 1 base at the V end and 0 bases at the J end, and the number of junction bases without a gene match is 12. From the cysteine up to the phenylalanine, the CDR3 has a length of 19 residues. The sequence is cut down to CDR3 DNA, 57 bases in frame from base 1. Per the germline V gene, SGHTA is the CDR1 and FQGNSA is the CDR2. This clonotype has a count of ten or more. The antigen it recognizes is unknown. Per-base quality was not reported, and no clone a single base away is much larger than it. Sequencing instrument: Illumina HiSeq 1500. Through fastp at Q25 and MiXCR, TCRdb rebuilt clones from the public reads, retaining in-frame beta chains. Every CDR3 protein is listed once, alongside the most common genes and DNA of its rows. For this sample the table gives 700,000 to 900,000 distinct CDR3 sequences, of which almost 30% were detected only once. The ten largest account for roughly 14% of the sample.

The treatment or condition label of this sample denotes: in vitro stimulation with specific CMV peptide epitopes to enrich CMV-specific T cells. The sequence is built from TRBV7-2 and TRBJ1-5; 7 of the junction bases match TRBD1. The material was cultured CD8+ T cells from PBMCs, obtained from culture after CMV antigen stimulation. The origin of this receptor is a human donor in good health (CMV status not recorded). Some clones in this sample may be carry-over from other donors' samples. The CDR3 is CASSLGGDRARYSNQPQHF. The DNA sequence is TGTGCCAGCAGCTTAGGGGGGGACAGAGCTCGGTATAGCAATCAGCCCCAGCATTTT.